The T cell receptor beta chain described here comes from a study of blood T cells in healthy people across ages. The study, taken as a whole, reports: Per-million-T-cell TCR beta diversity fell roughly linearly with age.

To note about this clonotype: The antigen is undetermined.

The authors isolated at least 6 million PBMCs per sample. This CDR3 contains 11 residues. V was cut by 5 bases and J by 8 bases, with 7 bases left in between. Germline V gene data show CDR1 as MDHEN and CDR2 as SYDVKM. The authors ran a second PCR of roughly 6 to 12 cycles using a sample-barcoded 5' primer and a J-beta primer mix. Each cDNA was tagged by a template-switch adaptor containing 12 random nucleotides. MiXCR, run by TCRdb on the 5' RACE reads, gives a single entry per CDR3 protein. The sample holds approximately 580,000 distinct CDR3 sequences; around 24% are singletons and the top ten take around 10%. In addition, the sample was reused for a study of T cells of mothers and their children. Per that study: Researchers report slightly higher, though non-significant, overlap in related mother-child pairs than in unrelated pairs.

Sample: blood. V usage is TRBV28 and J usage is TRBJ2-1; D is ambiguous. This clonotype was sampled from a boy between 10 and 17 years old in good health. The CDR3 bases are TGTGCCAGCAGTAGAGTCGATGAGCAGTTCTTC. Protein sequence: CASSRVDEQFF. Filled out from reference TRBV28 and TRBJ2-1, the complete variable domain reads DVKVTQSSRYLVKRTGEKVFLECVQDMDHENMFWYRQDPGLGLRLIYFSYDVKMKEKGDIPEGYSVSREKKERFSLILESASTNQTSMYLCASSRVDEQFFGPGTRLTVL.